Sequencing of this TCR beta chain was carried out in a study of blood T cell repertoires in COVID-19. Overall study context: COVID-19 samples, acute and convalescent, were from the United States, Italy and Spain. The cDNA or gDNA used as material had been derived from T cells, B-cell-depleted T cells, or PBMCs.

The CDR3 is made up of 16 amino acids. The V end was cut by 5 bases, the J end by 4 bases, with 20 bases between. Germline values: CDR1 LNHDA, CDR2 SQIVND (reference sequence). Original data processing: Amplifying reference gene primers gave estimates of nucleated cell counts. Method: immunoSEQ multiplex PCR; TCRdb's copy keeps in-frame clones and lacks some. V, J and clone size were drawn from that table, and D and trimming were deduced from the DNA. In the table there are 95,000 to 150,000 clones, roughly 78% of which are singletons. This TCR was sampled from a man in his fifties or sixties with active or convalescent COVID-19. The chain uses TRBV19 and TRBJ1-1; possible D gene TRBD1, 6 bases. The sequenced sample was peripheral blood. CDR3 protein: CASSSRGGQGSTEAFF. DNA of the CDR3: TGTGCCAGTAGTTCGAGGGGGGGGCAAGGGAGCACTGAAGCTTTCTTT.